These 18 T cell receptor beta chains were sequenced from one sample in a study of CXCR3-negative and CXCR3-positive naive CD8 T cells. The method, 5' RACE with UMI labels, was used to prepare the TRB cDNA libraries. TCRdb reanalyzed the 5' RACE reads, giving one entry per CDR3 protein sequence and no DNA. The sample has over 45,000 distinct CDR3 sequences. The sequencing input was naive CXCR3- CD8+ T cells from blood. Subset: CD45RO-CCR7+CD27+CD95- naive CD8+ T cells lacking CXCR3 (TNR3-). The receptors were sampled from a human donor in good health. Some clones in this sample may be carry-over from other donors' samples.

The chain links TRBV20-1 to TRBJ2-7; without DNA, the TCRdb call of TRBD1 cannot be checked. Germline CDR1 DFQATT, CDR2 SNEGSKA (reference sequence). The CDR3 length is 14 residues. The CDR3: CSANSGTGSGEQYF.

The V gene is TRBV28, the J gene TRBJ2-1; the TRBD2 assignment by TCRdb is unverifiable without DNA. Germline V gene sequence: CDR1 MDHEN, CDR2 SYDVKM. The CDR3 length is 15 residues. The CDR3 spells CASSQSSGGVSEQFF.

V and J are TRBV20-1 and TRBJ1-1; TCRdb's assignment of TRBD1 cannot be checked, as there is no DNA. This CDR3 region has 14 residues. The V gene's germline CDR1 is DFQATT and CDR2 SNEGSKA (reference sequence). This chain's CDR3 is CSAPPLGGDTEAFF.

The V call is TRBV14, the J call TRBJ2-7. The CDR3 consists of 14 residues. Germline assignment: CDR1 SGHDN and CDR2 FVKESK. The CDR3 spells CASSHLGNSYEQYF.

This chain uses TRBV29-1 with TRBJ2-7; absent DNA, TCRdb's TRBD1 call cannot be checked. The CDR3 length is 11 residues. CDR1 is SQVTM and CDR2 is ANQGSEA in the germline V gene. CDR3 in amino acids: CSVDGAPEQYF.

The chain employs TRBV4-3 and TRBJ2-3. This CDR3 spans 16 amino acids. Looked up from germline, CDR1 is LGHNA and CDR2 is YSLEER. The CDR3 sequence: CASSQILGNGPDTQYF.

This chain uses TRBV29-1 with TRBJ2-2; TCRdb designates TRBD2, a call that cannot be tested without DNA. There are 13 residues in the CDR3. The germline V gene has CDR1 SQVTM and CDR2 ANQGSEA. The CDR3 region is CSVAAGGIGELFF.

The chain combines TRBV6-5 with TRBJ1-2; TCRdb gives TRBD1 as the D gene, but with no DNA this cannot be confirmed. Germline assignment: CDR1 MNHEY and CDR2 SVGAGI. The CDR3 consists of 13 residues. The CDR3 sequence: CASSPLGQHGYTF.

The rearrangement joins TRBV29-1 to TRBJ2-7; TCRdb's assignment of TRBD1 cannot be checked, as there is no DNA. This CDR3 is built from 14 residues. The germline V gene encodes CDR1 SQVTM and CDR2 ANQGSEA. The CDR3 sequence: CSVTGQYSTYEQYF.

The chain employs TRBV7-9 and TRBJ2-5. The CDR3 runs to 13 residues. Germline V gene data show CDR1 as SEHNR and CDR2 as FQNEAQ (reference sequence). The CDR3 is CASSPIRQETQYF.

The chain uses TRBV6-5 and TRBJ1-6; checking the TCRdb D call of TRBD1 is not possible without DNA. Germline loops: CDR1 MNHEY, CDR2 SVGAGI. The CDR3 loop spans 16 amino acids. This chain's CDR3 is CASSYSHRVYNSPLHF.

The gene calls are TRBV28 and TRBJ1-5; TCRdb's D gene call, TRBD1, goes unchecked for lack of DNA. Germline CDR1 is MDHEN and CDR2 is SYDVKM. The CDR3 has 14 amino acids. This CDR3 reads CASSLGQGDQPQHF.

This chain links TRBV27 with TRBJ2-7. The germline V gene encodes CDR1 MNHEY and CDR2 SMNVEV (reference sequence). The CDR3 covers 12 residues. CDR3 region: CASSRGPYEQYF.

This chain links TRBV7-9 with TRBJ2-5; no DNA is available, so the TRBD2 call from TCRdb remains unchecked. Germline V gene sequence: CDR1 SEHNR, CDR2 FQNEAQ (reference sequence). The CDR3 is 12 amino acids. The chain's CDR3 is CASSNGLPTQYF.

The chain joins TRBV14 to TRBJ2-7. Looked up from germline, CDR1 is SGHDN and CDR2 is FVKESK. The CDR3 is made up of 12 amino acids. CDR3 protein: CASSHDSNEQYF.

The genes are TRBV29-1 and TRBJ2-7; no DNA is available, so the TRBD2 call from TCRdb remains unchecked. CDR1 SQVTM and CDR2 ANQGSEA come from the germline V gene. The CDR3 is 15 amino acids. CDR3 amino acids: CSVDGLAGGSYEQYF.

This chain links TRBV5-1 with TRBJ2-7. Germline V gene sequence: CDR1 SGHRS, CDR2 YFSETQ. The CDR3 is 14 amino acids. The chain's CDR3 is CASSLGIFSYEQYF.

This chain uses TRBV7-2 with TRBJ1-4; TCRdb outputs TRBD1, but without DNA this stays unchecked. This CDR3 region has 15 residues. Germline V gene data show CDR1 as SGHTA and CDR2 as FQGNSA. CDR3 loop: CASSLVPGGSEKLFF.